These T cell receptor beta chains were read from a single sample in a study of beta chain features in type 1 diabetes. Data came from immunoSEQ multiplex PCR; TCRdb stores just in-frame clones and leaves some out. The sample shows about 330,000 clones, more than 9.5% of them seen only once. The sequencing input was naive CD4+ T cells from blood. The receptors were gathered from a woman younger than 45 in good health. Both conserved end residues are part of each CDR3. Fields, in order: clone size, D gene, V gene, J gene, CDR3 protein, CDR3 DNA. D genes are given only for firm matches. Size tells how often a clone was seen (once, few, many) or the class of an expanded clone, and some rows leave it out.

abundance: few
d_gene: TRBD1
v_gene: TRBV9
j_gene: TRBJ2-1
CDR3aa: CASSVGTGSYNEQFF
CDR3nt: TGTGCCAGCAGCGTAGGGACAGGGTCCTACAATGAGCAGTTCTTC

abundance: .
d_gene: .
v_gene: TRBV6-1
j_gene: TRBJ2-7
CDR3aa: CASRGGAPSYEQYF
CDR3nt: TGTGCCAGCAGAGGGGGGGCGCCTAGCTACGAGCAGTACTTC

abundance: few
d_gene: .
v_gene: TRBV15
j_gene: TRBJ2-1
CDR3aa: CATSRGHGDQFF
CDR3nt: TGTGCCACCAGCAGAGGTCACGGAGACCAGTTCTTC

abundance: .
d_gene: TRBD1
v_gene: TRBV28
j_gene: TRBJ2-1
CDR3aa: CASLNRGNEQFF
CDR3nt: TGTGCCAGCTTAAACAGGGGAAATGAGCAGTTCTTC

abundance: .
d_gene: TRBD1
v_gene: TRBV29-1
j_gene: TRBJ1-2
CDR3aa: CSVAESRGLDYGYTF
CDR3nt: TGCAGCGTTGCTGAGTCCAGGGGGCTGGACTATGGCTACACCTTC

abundance: few
d_gene: .
v_gene: TRBV5-1
j_gene: TRBJ1-2
CDR3aa: CASRQEYNYGYTF
CDR3nt: TGCGCCAGTAGACAAGAATATAACTATGGCTACACCTTC

abundance: .
d_gene: .
v_gene: TRBV7-2
j_gene: TRBJ2-7
CDR3aa: CASSLVVGRGAYEQYF
CDR3nt: TGTGCCAGCAGCTTAGTCGTCGGGAGAGGGGCCTACGAGCAGTACTTC

abundance: few
d_gene: TRBD1
v_gene: TRBV7-2
j_gene: TRBJ1-2
CDR3aa: CASSGGQGGYGYTF
CDR3nt: TGTGCCAGCAGCGGGGGACAGGGCGGCTATGGCTACACCTTC

abundance: few
d_gene: TRBD1
v_gene: TRBV5-1
j_gene: TRBJ2-1
CDR3aa: CASSLGTGSSYNEQFF
CDR3nt: TGCGCCAGCAGCTTGGGGACAGGGAGCTCCTACAATGAGCAGTTCTTC

abundance: .
d_gene: .
v_gene: TRBV19
j_gene: TRBJ2-1
CDR3aa: CASSIVGSVYNEQFF
CDR3nt: TGTGCCAGTAGTATAGTGGGTAGCGTCTACAATGAGCAGTTCTTC

abundance: few
d_gene: TRBD1
v_gene: TRBV7-7
j_gene: TRBJ2-1
CDR3aa: CASSALGTGSYNEQFF
CDR3nt: TGTGCTAGCAGCGCCCTGGGGACAGGGTCCTACAATGAGCAGTTCTTC

abundance: few
d_gene: .
v_gene: TRBV5-4
j_gene: TRBJ2-2
CDR3aa: CASSLGAPGNTGELFF
CDR3nt: TGTGCCAGCAGCTTGGGGGCCCCTGGGAACACCGGGGAGCTGTTTTTT

abundance: .
d_gene: TRBD1
v_gene: TRBV19
j_gene: TRBJ1-1
CDR3aa: CASRDRLNTEAFF
CDR3nt: TGTGCCAGTAGGGACAGGTTGAACACTGAAGCTTTCTTT

abundance: few
d_gene: .
v_gene: TRBV2
j_gene: TRBJ1-1
CDR3aa: CASKRGSQAFF
CDR3nt: TGTGCCAGCAAAAGGGGGAGTCAAGCTTTCTTT

abundance: .
d_gene: .
v_gene: TRBV6-5
j_gene: TRBJ2-1
CDR3aa: CASSYSYFNNEQFF
CDR3nt: TGTGCCAGCAGTTACTCGTACTTCAACAATGAGCAGTTCTTC

abundance: .
d_gene: TRBD1
v_gene: TRBV7-2
j_gene: TRBJ1-5
CDR3aa: CASSPRDRGNSNQPQHF
CDR3nt: TGTGCCAGCAGCCCAAGGGACAGGGGGAATAGCAATCAGCCCCAGCATTTT

abundance: .
d_gene: .
v_gene: TRBV7-2
j_gene: TRBJ1-2
CDR3aa: CASSLWKEGYTF
CDR3nt: TGTGCCAGCAGCTTATGGAAGGAGGGCTACACCTTC

abundance: .
d_gene: TRBD1
v_gene: TRBV14
j_gene: TRBJ2-2
CDR3aa: CASSPRDRFTGELFF
CDR3nt: TGTGCCAGCAGCCCTCGGGACAGGTTCACCGGGGAGCTGTTTTTT

abundance: few
d_gene: .
v_gene: TRBV28
j_gene: TRBJ2-7
CDR3aa: CASSLGTRTYEQYF
CDR3nt: TGTGCCAGCTCCCTCGGGACACGTACCTACGAGCAGTACTTC

abundance: few
d_gene: .
v_gene: TRBV27
j_gene: TRBJ2-3
CDR3aa: CASSLVTAGDTQYF
CDR3nt: TGTGCCAGCAGTTTAGTAACTGCGGGAGATACGCAGTATTTT

abundance: .
d_gene: .
v_gene: TRBV5-6
j_gene: TRBJ2-5
CDR3aa: CASSVTGPQETQYF
CDR3nt: TGTGCCAGCAGCGTCACAGGGCCCCAAGAGACCCAGTACTTC

abundance: .
d_gene: TRBD2
v_gene: TRBV18
j_gene: TRBJ2-5
CDR3aa: CASSPRASGSTQPETQYF
CDR3nt: TGTGCCAGCTCACCCCGGGCTAGCGGGAGCACACAACCAGAGACCCAGTACTTC

abundance: .
d_gene: .
v_gene: TRBV7-9
j_gene: TRBJ1-1
CDR3aa: CASSLAGYTEAFF
CDR3nt: TGTGCCAGCAGCTTGGCAGGATACACTGAAGCTTTCTTT

abundance: few
d_gene: TRBD2
v_gene: TRBV29-1
j_gene: TRBJ2-7
CDR3aa: CSVLTTSVSYEQYF
CDR3nt: TGCAGCGTTCTCACCACTAGCGTCTCCTACGAGCAGTACTTC

abundance: few
d_gene: TRBD1
v_gene: TRBV18
j_gene: TRBJ2-5
CDR3aa: CASSPLQGKETQYF
CDR3nt: TGTGCCAGCTCACCGTTACAGGGGAAAGAGACCCAGTACTTC

abundance: .
d_gene: .
v_gene: TRBV7-2
j_gene: TRBJ2-7
CDR3aa: CASSLARVVQEQYF
CDR3nt: TGTGCCAGCAGCTTAGCGCGTGTAGTGCAAGAGCAGTACTTC

abundance: .
d_gene: .
v_gene: TRBV4-2
j_gene: TRBJ2-7
CDR3aa: CASSTSGDPYEQYF
CDR3nt: TGTGCCAGCAGCACCTCGGGGGACCCCTACGAGCAGTACTTC

abundance: .
d_gene: .
v_gene: TRBV4-1
j_gene: TRBJ2-5
CDR3aa: CASSQAQPKETQYF
CDR3nt: TGCGCCAGCAGCCAAGCACAACCCAAAGAGACCCAGTACTTC

abundance: .
d_gene: .
v_gene: TRBV18
j_gene: TRBJ1-1
CDR3aa: CASSPSENTEAFF
CDR3nt: TGTGCCAGCTCACCATCAGAGAACACTGAAGCTTTCTTT

abundance: .
d_gene: TRBD1
v_gene: TRBV18
j_gene: TRBJ1-1
CDR3aa: CASSIQGYTEAFF
CDR3nt: TGTGCCAGCTCAATACAGGGGTACACTGAAGCTTTCTTT

abundance: few
d_gene: .
v_gene: TRBV18
j_gene: TRBJ1-5
CDR3aa: CASSPLGGNQPQHF
CDR3nt: TGTGCCAGCTCACCGTTGGGGGGAAATCAGCCCCAGCATTTT

abundance: .
d_gene: TRBD1
v_gene: TRBV28
j_gene: TRBJ2-3
CDR3aa: CASRLQGGTDTQYF
CDR3nt: TGTGCCAGCAGGTTACAGGGGGGCACAGATACGCAGTATTTT

abundance: few
d_gene: .
v_gene: TRBV5-6
j_gene: TRBJ2-5
CDR3aa: CASSLASSQETQYF
CDR3nt: TGTGCCAGCAGCTTGGCCTCGTCGCAAGAGACCCAGTACTTC

abundance: few
d_gene: .
v_gene: TRBV6-5
j_gene: TRBJ2-1
CDR3aa: CASNAGQFYNEQFF
CDR3nt: TGTGCCAGCAACGCAGGGCAGTTCTACAATGAGCAGTTCTTC

abundance: .
d_gene: .
v_gene: TRBV14
j_gene: TRBJ2-4
CDR3aa: CASSHRPRDIQYF
CDR3nt: TGTGCCAGCAGCCACCGCCCGAGGGACATTCAGTACTTC